These 5 T cell receptor beta chains share one sample of origin, sequenced in a study of cytomegalovirus exposure and HLA in healthy donors. Amplification used 60 Vbeta primers and 13 Jbeta primers. Produced via immunoSEQ multiplex PCR; TCRdb's table is partial and in-frame only. The table shows over 150,000 clones, with roughly 77% occurring only once. The material sequenced was PBMCs. These receptors all stem from a man under 40 in good health and CMV-seropositive.

This clone was observed a single time. The chain recombines TRBV5-1 with TRBJ2-5; tentative D call: TRBD2 (5 bases). CDR3 length equals 14 residues. Germline CDR1 and CDR2: SGHRS and YFSETQ. V lost 4 bases to trimming and J lost 4 bases, with 14 bases between them. The CDR3 reads CASSPSGVGETQYF. DNA for the CDR3: TGCGCCAGCAGCCCCTCCGGGGTAGGAGAGACCCAGTACTTC.

The chain is built from TRBV2 and TRBJ1-4; D perhaps matches TRBD1 (6 bases). CDR3 length: 14 amino acids. From germline, CDR1 is SNHLY and CDR2 FYNNEI. The ends were cut back, 5 bases at V and 10 bases at J, with 17 bases in the middle. CDR3 residues: CASSSITGYGKLFF. In DNA, the CDR3 is TGTGCCAGCAGTAGTATAACAGGGTACGGAAAACTGTTTTTT. Filled out from reference TRBV2 and TRBJ1-4, the complete variable domain reads EPEVTQTPSHQVTQMGQEVILRCVPISNHLYFYWYRQILGQKVEFLVSFYNNEISEKSEIFDDQFSVERPDGSNFTLKIRSTKLEDSAMYFCASSSITGYGKLFFGSGTQLSVL.

The rearrangement uses TRBV7-9 and TRBJ2-7, with TRBD1 matching over 8 bases. This CDR3 is 15 amino acids long. With 4 bases clipped from V and 1 base from J, the junction kept 6 bases outside the gene matches. Germline values: CDR1 SEHNR, CDR2 FQNEAQ (reference sequence). CDR3 coding DNA: TGTGCCAGCAGCTCCGACAGGGGCCAATCCTACGAGCAGTACTTC. The encoded protein is CASSSDRGQSYEQYF. Looking up the rest from reference TRBV7-9 and TRBJ2-7 gives the full variable domain: DTGVSQNPRHKITKRGQNVTFRCDPISEHNRLYWYRQTLGQGPEFLTYFQNEAQLEKSRLLSDRFSAERPKGSFSTLEIQRTEQGDSAMYLCASSSDRGQSYEQYFGPGTRLTVT.

This chain links TRBV2 with TRBJ2-2; D perhaps matches TRBD1 (7 bases). The CDR3 is 15 residues long. Germline V gene sequence: CDR1 SNHLY, CDR2 FYNNEI. V was pared by 4 bases and J by 2 bases, with 11 bases between. CDR3 DNA sequence: TGTGCCAGCAGTGGGACAGGACTAAACACCGGGGAGCTGTTTTTT. It is translated as CASSGTGLNTGELFF.

The chain carries TRBV6-1 and TRBJ2-7, with D possibly being TRBD1 (6 bases). The CDR3 has 12 amino acids. CDR1 is MNHNS, CDR2 SASEGT, per germline. The ends were cut back, 5 bases at V and 9 bases at J, with 14 bases in the middle. Written as DNA, the CDR3 is TGTGCCAGCAGTACAACAGGGCCCGGGCAGTACTTC. Residues: CASSTTGPGQYF.